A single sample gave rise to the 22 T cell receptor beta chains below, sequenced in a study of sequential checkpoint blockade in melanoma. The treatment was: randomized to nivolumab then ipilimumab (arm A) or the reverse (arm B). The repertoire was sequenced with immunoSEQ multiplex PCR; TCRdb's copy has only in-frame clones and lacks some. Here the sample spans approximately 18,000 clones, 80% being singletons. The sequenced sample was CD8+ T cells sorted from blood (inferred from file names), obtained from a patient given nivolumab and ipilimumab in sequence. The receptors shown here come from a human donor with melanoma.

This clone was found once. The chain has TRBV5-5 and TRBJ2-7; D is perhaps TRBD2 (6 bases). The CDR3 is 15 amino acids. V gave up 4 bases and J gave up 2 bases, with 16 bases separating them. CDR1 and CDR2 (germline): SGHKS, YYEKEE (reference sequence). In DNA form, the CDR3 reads TGTGCCAGCAGCCCACGGCCGGGACTGGCCTACGAGCAGTACTTC. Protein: CASSPRPGLAYEQYF.

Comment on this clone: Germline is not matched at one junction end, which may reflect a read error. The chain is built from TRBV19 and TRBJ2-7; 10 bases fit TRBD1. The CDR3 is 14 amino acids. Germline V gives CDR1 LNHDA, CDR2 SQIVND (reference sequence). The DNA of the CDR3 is TGTGCCAGTGGTATCCGGGACAGGGGTGAAGAGCAGTACTTC. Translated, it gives CASGIRDRGEEQYF.

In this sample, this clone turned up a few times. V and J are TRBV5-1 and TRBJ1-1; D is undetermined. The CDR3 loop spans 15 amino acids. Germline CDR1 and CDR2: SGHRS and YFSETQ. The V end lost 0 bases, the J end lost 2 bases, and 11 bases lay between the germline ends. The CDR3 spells CASSLEQTINTEAFF. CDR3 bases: TGCGCCAGCAGCTTGGAACAGACTATCAACACTGAAGCTTTCTTT.

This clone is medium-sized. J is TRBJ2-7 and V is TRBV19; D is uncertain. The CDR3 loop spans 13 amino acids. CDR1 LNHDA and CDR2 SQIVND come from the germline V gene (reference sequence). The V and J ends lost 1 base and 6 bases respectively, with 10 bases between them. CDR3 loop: CASSIGYGSEQYF. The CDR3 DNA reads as TGTGCCAGTAGTATAGGGTATGGCAGCGAGCAGTACTTC.

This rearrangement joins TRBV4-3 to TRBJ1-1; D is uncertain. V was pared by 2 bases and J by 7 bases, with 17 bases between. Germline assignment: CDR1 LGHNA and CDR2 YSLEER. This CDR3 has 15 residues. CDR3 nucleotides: TGCGCCAGCAGCCAAATGAATCGAGTCGCCGGTGAAGCTTTCTTT. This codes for CASSQMNRVAGEAFF.

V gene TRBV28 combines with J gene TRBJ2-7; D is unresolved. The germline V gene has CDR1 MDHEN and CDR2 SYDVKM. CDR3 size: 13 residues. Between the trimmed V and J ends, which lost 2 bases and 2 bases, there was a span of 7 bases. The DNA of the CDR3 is TGTGCCAGCAGTTTAGGCTCCCCCTACGAGCAGTACTTC. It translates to CASSLGSPYEQYF.

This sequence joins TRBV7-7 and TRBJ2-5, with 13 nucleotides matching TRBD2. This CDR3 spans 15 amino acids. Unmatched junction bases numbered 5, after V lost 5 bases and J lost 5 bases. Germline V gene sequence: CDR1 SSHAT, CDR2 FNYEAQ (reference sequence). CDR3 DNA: TGTGCCAGCAGCCGGACTAGCGGGGGAGGGGAGACCCAGTACTTC. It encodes CASSRTSGGGETQYF. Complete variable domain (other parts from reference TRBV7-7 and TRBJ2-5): GAGVSQSPRYKVTKRGQDVTLRCDPISSHATLYWYQQALGQGPEFLTYFNYEAQPDKSGLPSDRFSAERPEGSISTLTIQRTEQRDSAMYRCASSRTSGGGETQYFGPGTRLLVL.

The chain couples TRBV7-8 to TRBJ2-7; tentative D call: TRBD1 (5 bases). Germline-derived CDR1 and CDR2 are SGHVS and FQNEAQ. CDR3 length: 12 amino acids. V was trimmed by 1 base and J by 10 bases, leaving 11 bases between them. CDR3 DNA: TGTGCCAGCAGCTTAGGGGGCCAGGTCCAGTACTTC. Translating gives CASSLGGQVQYF.

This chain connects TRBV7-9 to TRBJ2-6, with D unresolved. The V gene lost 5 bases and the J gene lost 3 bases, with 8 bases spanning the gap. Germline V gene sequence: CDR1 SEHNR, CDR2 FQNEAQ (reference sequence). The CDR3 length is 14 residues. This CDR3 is CASSETGGANVLTF. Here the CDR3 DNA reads TGTGCCAGCAGCGAAACGGGTGGGGCCAACGTCCTGACTTTC.

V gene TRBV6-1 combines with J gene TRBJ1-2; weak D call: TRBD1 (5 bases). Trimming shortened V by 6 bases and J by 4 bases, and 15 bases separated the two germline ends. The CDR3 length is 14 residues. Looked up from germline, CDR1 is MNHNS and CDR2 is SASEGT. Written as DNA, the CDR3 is TGTGCCAGCAGCAGCGTGGGGGGGTCCTATGGCTACACCTTC. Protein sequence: CASSSVGGSYGYTF.

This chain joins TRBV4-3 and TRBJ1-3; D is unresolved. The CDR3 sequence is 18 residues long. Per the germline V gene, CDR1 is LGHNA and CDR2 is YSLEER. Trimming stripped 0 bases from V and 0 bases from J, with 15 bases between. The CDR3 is CASSQDNQVISSGNTIYF. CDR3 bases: TGCGCCAGCAGCCAAGATAATCAGGTCATCAGCTCTGGAAACACCATATATTTT.

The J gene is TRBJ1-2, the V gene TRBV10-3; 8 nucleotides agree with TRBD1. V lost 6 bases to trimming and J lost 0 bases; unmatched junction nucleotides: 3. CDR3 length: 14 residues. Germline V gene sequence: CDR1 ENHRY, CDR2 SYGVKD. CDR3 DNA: TGTGCCATCAGACGACAGGGGCCTAACTATGGCTACACCTTC. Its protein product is CAIRRQGPNYGYTF.

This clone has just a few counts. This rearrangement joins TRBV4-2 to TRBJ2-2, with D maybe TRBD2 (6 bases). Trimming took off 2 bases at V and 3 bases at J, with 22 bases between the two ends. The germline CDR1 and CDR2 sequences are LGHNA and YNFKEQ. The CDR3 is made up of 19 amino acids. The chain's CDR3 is CASSQLGRVGGDHTGELFF. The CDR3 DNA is TGTGCCAGCAGCCAACTCGGACGTGTAGGCGGGGATCACACCGGGGAGCTGTTTTTT.

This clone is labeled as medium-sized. Here the CDR3 DNA reads TGTGCCAGCAGCTTAGGGGGAGGGGGAACATTTACCTACGAGCAGTACTTC. Its protein product is CASSLGGGGTFTYEQYF. The chain recombines TRBV7-2 with TRBJ2-7, with D maybe TRBD2 (7 bases). Looked up from germline, CDR1 is SGHTA and CDR2 is FQGNSA. V was trimmed by 1 base and J by 2 bases, leaving 18 bases between them. This CDR3 spans 17 amino acids.

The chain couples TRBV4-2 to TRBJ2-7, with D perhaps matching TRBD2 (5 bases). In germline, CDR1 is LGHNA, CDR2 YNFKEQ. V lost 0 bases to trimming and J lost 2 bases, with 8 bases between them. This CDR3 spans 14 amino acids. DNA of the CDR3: TGTGCCAGCAGCCAAGAACTAGGAACCTACGAGCAGTACTTC. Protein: CASSQELGTYEQYF.

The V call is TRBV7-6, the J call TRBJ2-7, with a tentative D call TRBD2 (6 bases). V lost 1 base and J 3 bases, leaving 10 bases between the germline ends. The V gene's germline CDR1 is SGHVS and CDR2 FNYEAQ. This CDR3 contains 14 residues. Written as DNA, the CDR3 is TGTGCCAGCAGCTTAGGGGAGGTAGGCTACGAGCAGTACTTC. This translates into CASSLGEVGYEQYF.

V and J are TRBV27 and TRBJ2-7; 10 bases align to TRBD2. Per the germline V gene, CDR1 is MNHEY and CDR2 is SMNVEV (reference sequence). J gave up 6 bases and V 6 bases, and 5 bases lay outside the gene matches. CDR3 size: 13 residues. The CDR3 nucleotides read TGTGCCAGCAGACCTAGCGGGAGTTCCGAGCAGTACTTC. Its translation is CASRPSGSSEQYF.

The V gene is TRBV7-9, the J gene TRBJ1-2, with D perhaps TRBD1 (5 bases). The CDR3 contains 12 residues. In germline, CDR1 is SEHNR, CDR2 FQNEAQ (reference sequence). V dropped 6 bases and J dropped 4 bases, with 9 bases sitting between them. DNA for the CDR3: TGTGCCAGCAGGACAGAAATCTATGGCTACACCTTC. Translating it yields CASRTEIYGYTF.

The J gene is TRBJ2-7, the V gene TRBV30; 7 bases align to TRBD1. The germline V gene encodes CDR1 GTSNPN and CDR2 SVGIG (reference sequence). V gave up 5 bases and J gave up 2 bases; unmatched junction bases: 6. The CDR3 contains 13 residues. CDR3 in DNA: TGTGCCTGGGAAGTGGGGACAGCCTACGAGCAGTACTTC. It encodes CAWEVGTAYEQYF.

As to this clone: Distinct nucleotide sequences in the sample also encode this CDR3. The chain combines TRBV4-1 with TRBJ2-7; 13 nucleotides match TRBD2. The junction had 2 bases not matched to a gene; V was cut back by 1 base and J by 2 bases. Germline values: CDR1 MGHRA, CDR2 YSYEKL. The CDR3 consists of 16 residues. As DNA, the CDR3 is TGCGCCAGCAGCCAAGCCGGGACTAGCGGGGCCTACGAGCAGTACTTC. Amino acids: CASSQAGTSGAYEQYF.

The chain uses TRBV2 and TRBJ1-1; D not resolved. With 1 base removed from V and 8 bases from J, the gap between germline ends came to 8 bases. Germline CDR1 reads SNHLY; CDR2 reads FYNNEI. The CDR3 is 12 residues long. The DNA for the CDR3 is TGTGCCAGCAGTGAAGTGGTCGGGGAAGCTTTCTTT. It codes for CASSEVVGEAFF.

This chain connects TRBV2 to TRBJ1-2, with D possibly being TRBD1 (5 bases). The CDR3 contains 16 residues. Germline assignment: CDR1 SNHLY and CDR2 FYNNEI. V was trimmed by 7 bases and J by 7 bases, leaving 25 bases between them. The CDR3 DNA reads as TGTGCCAGCACCGAGAGGGGACTGCCTCTACGGGGTGGCTACACCTTC. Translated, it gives CASTERGLPLRGGYTF.